This T cell receptor (beta chain) was captured in a study of shared clonotypes between healthy human individuals. Looking at the study overall: Per-donor plates numbered three CD4 naive, three CD4 memory, two CD8 naive and one CD8 memory.

Naive-designated CD8 cells lacked CD45RO, were positively enriched for CCR7, and omitted terminally differentiated effector memory CD45RA+ cells. Assay execution proceeded at the deep level. This table comes from immunoSEQ multiplex PCR, and its TCRdb copy is limited to in-frame clones, with some not included. Of about 2.2 million clones listed, roughly 93% are singletons. The receptor was derived from a man younger than 35 in good health. Some clones in this sample may be carry-over from other donors' samples. The material sequenced was naive CD8+ T cells from PBMCs.

The CDR3, as DNA: TGTGCCAGCAGCTTAACGTATGGGACTAGCCCCGGCAATGAGCAGTTCTTC. Its protein is CASSLTYGTSPGNEQFF. The chain recombines TRBV7-3 with TRBJ2-1, with 9 bases matching TRBD2. This CDR3 has 17 residues. V trimming: 0 bases; J trimming: 6 bases; junction bases outside the gene matches: 9. The germline gives CDR1 SGHTA, CDR2 FQGTGA. Complete variable domain (other parts from reference TRBV7-3 and TRBJ2-1): GAGVSQTPSNKVTEKGKYVELRCDPISGHTALYWYRQSLGQGPEFLIYFQGTGAADDSGLPNDRFFAVRPEGSVSTLKIQRTERGDSAVYLCASSLTYGTSPGNEQFFGPGTRLTVL.